Following are 32 T cell receptor beta chains from one sample sequenced in a study of beta chain features in type 1 diabetes. Study findings and constraints: Among patients with Type 1 diabetes, TCRB CDR3s were moderately but significantly shorter in every one of the four CD4+ subsets.

Their target antigens are unknown. The whole isolated RNA underwent reverse transcription, so sequencing captured expressed TCRB transcripts. The data were produced by immunoSEQ multiplex PCR, yet TCRdb's version contains in-frame clones alone and is incomplete. The repertoire holds about 180,000 clones, with roughly 8% as singletons. What was sequenced was central memory CD4+ T cells from blood. The receptor set was obtained from a man younger than 30 with type 1 diabetes.

There are a few counts of this clone. The V call is TRBV6-1, the J call TRBJ1-6; D gene unclear. Trimming left V 4 bases short and J 13 bases short, with 11 bases between. Germline V gene data show CDR1 as MNHNS and CDR2 as SASEGT. CDR3 length equals 12 residues. The CDR3 DNA reads as TGTGCCAGCAGTGGGACTTCTGGGCCCCTCCACTTT. It codes for CASSGTSGPLHF.

The rearrangement links TRBV2 to TRBJ2-3, with 9 nucleotides matching TRBD1. The V segment lost 2 bases and the J segment 4 bases; nucleotides outside the gene matches: 13. The CDR3 sequence is 18 residues long. The germline CDR1 and CDR2 sequences are SNHLY and FYNNEI. The CDR3, as DNA: TGTGCCAGCAGTGAATCCGGAAGGGACAGGGTCGTTTCAGATACGCAGTATTTT. Translated: CASSESGRDRVVSDTQYF.

In this sample, this clone turned up a few times. The chain has TRBV20-1 and TRBJ1-2, with TRBD1 matching 8 bases. Germline loops: CDR1 DFQATT, CDR2 SNEGSKA (reference sequence). The CDR3 is 10 residues long. The CDR3 sequence is CRPGGNGYTF. The CDR3 DNA sequence: TGCAGGCCAGGGGGCAATGGCTACACCTTC.

There are a few counts of this clone. The chain employs TRBV7-2 and TRBJ1-1; 7 bases align to TRBD1. The V gene's germline CDR1 is SGHTA and CDR2 FQGNSA. This CDR3 spans 14 amino acids. Trimming took 4 bases from V and 1 from J; bases not matched to a gene: 3. The CDR3 here is CASSSDRRNTEAFF. CDR3 nucleotide sequence: TGTGCCAGCAGCTCGGACAGGAGGAACACTGAAGCTTTCTTT.

This clone was seen only a few times. The chain combines TRBV9 with TRBJ2-5; 14 bases are shared with TRBD2. V lost 3 bases, J lost 2 bases, and 6 bases stayed unmatched. CDR3 length equals 17 residues. Germline CDR1 and CDR2: SGDLS and YYNGEE. CDR3 sequence (DNA): TGTGCCAGCAGCGCCCCAGGACTAGCGGGGGGACAAGAGACCCAGTACTTC. Protein product: CASSAPGLAGGQETQYF.

This clone was seen a handful of times. Other DNA sequences from this sample encode an identical CDR3 as well. CDR3 in DNA: TGCGCCAGCAGCTTGGGGGGCAGCTCCTACAATGAGCAGTTCTTC. Residues: CASSLGGSSYNEQFF. This sequence joins TRBV5-1 and TRBJ2-1, with D possibly TRBD1 on 5 matching bases. In germline, CDR1 is SGHRS, CDR2 YFSETQ. The germline V and J ends were trimmed by 0 bases and 0 bases, with 7 bases remaining between them. The CDR3 extends over 15 amino acids.

The chain combines TRBV14 with TRBJ2-5; possibly TRBD2 for D (5 bases). With 1 base removed from V and 2 bases from J, the gap between germline ends came to 11 bases. The CDR3 length is 15 residues. Per the germline V gene, CDR1 is SGHDN and CDR2 is FVKESK. This CDR3 reads CASSQGLTGQETQYF. In nucleotides, the CDR3 is TGTGCCAGCAGCCAAGGACTCACGGGGCAAGAGACCCAGTACTTC.

This clone was picked up a small number of times. V and J are TRBV9 and TRBJ2-2, with D possibly matching TRBD1 (6 bases). CDR1 and CDR2 (germline): SGDLS, YYNGEE. The CDR3 consists of 16 residues. V dropped 6 bases and J dropped 3 bases, with 18 bases sitting between them. The CDR3 is CASKTTGLRDTGELFF. CDR3 coding DNA: TGTGCCAGCAAGACTACAGGGCTTCGGGACACCGGGGAGCTGTTTTTT.

This clone has only a few counts. DNA for the CDR3: TGTGCCAGCAGCGACCCTTTGTCTAGCGTCCACGAGCAGTACTTC. Translated, it gives CASSDPLSSVHEQYF. V is TRBV11-2 and J is TRBJ2-7; D possibly corresponds to TRBD2 (6 bases). Germline V CDR1 and CDR2: SGHAT, FQNNGV. Between the trimmed V and J ends, which lost 5 bases and 5 bases, there was a span of 19 bases. The CDR3 has 15 amino acids.

This clone was found a few times. This chain connects TRBV11-1 to TRBJ1-2; D might be TRBD1 (5 bases). Germline V lookup: CDR1 SGHAT, CDR2 FQDESV (reference sequence). This CDR3 spans 13 amino acids. V dropped 3 bases and J dropped 2 bases, with 7 bases sitting between them. The CDR3 region is CASSFGGNYGYTF. In nucleotides, the CDR3 is TGTGCCAGCAGCTTTGGGGGGAACTATGGCTACACCTTC.

This clone was seen only a few times. J is TRBJ1-1 and V is TRBV2; 10 bases line up with TRBD1. The CDR3 sequence is 14 residues long. Trimming at V came to 6 bases and at J to 1 base, leaving 2 bases not matched to a gene. Germline CDR1 reads SNHLY; CDR2 reads FYNNEI. This CDR3 reads CASRGTGENTEAFF. The CDR3 DNA reads as TGTGCCAGCAGAGGGACAGGGGAGAACACTGAAGCTTTCTTT.

The chain links TRBV5-4 to TRBJ1-4; TRBD1 agrees at 7 bases. CDR3 length equals 14 residues. The germline V gene has CDR1 SGHNT and CDR2 YYREEE (reference sequence). Losses at the gene ends were 6 bases for V and 6 bases for J; bases not matched to a gene: 8. CDR3 DNA: TGTGCCAGCACCTCCGGGACAGCGGATGAAAAACTGTTTTTT. Translated, it gives CASTSGTADEKLFF.

This clone has just a few counts. The CDR3 DNA reads TGCAGTATCGGGACATTGAACACTGAAGCTTTCTTT. Protein sequence: CSIGTLNTEAFF. V is TRBV29-1 and J is TRBJ1-1; D might be TRBD1 (6 bases). Germline values: CDR1 SQVTM, CDR2 ANQGSEA. The CDR3 is 12 amino acids.

V usage is TRBV5-6 and J usage is TRBJ2-3, with TRBD1 matching 8 bases. V lost 4 bases, J lost 4 bases, and 2 bases stayed unmatched. The CDR3 extends over 13 amino acids. The germline V gene encodes CDR1 SGHDT and CDR2 YYEEEE. CDR3 in amino acids: CASSARGPDTQYF. CDR3 nucleotides: TGTGCCAGCAGCGCCAGGGGGCCAGATACGCAGTATTTT.

The chain links TRBV5-4 to TRBJ1-2, with 7 bases identical to TRBD1. J gave up 8 bases and V 0 bases, and 10 bases lay outside the gene matches. Germline values: CDR1 SGHNT, CDR2 YYREEE (reference sequence). CDR3 length equals 15 residues. CDR3 coding DNA: TGTGCCAGCAGCTTGGAGGGGGCCGGGATCCGGGGCTACACCTTC. It is translated as CASSLEGAGIRGYTF.

The chain links TRBV14 to TRBJ2-3; no clear D gene. The V gene lost 2 bases and the J gene lost 1 base, with 22 bases spanning the gap. The CDR3 spans 19 residues. Germline V gene sequence: CDR1 SGHDN, CDR2 FVKESK. The chain's CDR3 is CASSQRPRGLLLRTDTQYF. In nucleotides, the CDR3 is TGTGCCAGCAGCCAACGTCCCCGTGGTCTCCTACTCCGCACAGATACGCAGTATTTT.

This clone was seen a handful of times. The rearrangement uses TRBV7-9 and TRBJ2-7; D may be TRBD1 (5 bases). With 9 bases removed from V and 3 bases from J, the gap between germline ends came to 9 bases. Per the germline V gene, CDR1 is SEHNR and CDR2 is FQNEAQ (reference sequence). The CDR3 length is 11 residues. CDR3 sequence reads: CASKRGYEQYF. Written as DNA, the CDR3 is TGTGCCAGTAAAAGGGGCTACGAGCAGTACTTC.

This clone has only a few counts. This chain connects TRBV25-1 to TRBJ1-2; TRBD1 matches 10 bases. Trimming cost V 5 bases and J 8 bases; bases outside gene matches: 8. The length of the CDR3 is 14 residues. Germline V gene lookup returns CDR1 MGHDK and CDR2 SYGVNS. The CDR3 loop reads CASSPPTGGLGYTF. The CDR3 DNA reads as TGTGCCAGCAGTCCGCCGACAGGGGGCCTCGGCTACACCTTC.

With regard to this clone: Other DNA sequences in the sample encode the same CDR3. This chain joins TRBV29-1 and TRBJ1-5, with TRBD1 matching over 8 bases. The CDR3 is 12 amino acids. In germline, CDR1 is SQVTM, CDR2 ANQGSEA. V gave up 5 bases and J gave up 4 bases; unmatched junction bases: 1. CDR3 bases: TGCAGCGTTCGACAGGGGAATCAGCCCCAGCATTTT. Protein: CSVRQGNQPQHF.

This chain links TRBV9 with TRBJ1-3; 9 positions match TRBD1. V was clipped by 2 bases and J by 0 bases; unmatched bases: 0. The V gene's germline CDR1 is SGDLS and CDR2 YYNGEE. The CDR3 consists of 15 residues. CDR3 loop: CASSVTGGSGNTIYF. CDR3 nucleotides: TGTGCCAGCAGCGTGACAGGGGGCTCTGGAAACACCATATATTTT.

V and J are TRBV5-1 and TRBJ2-2, with 8 bases identical to TRBD2. Germline-derived CDR1 and CDR2 are SGHRS and YFSETQ. This CDR3 spans 17 amino acids. V lost 0 bases to trimming and J lost 1 base; unmatched junction nucleotides: 5. CDR3 coding DNA: TGCGCCAGCAGCTTGGCAAACCTAGCGGGGAACACCGGGGAGCTGTTTTTT. This codes for CASSLANLAGNTGELFF.

The chain has TRBV5-1 and TRBJ2-5, with 7 positions matching TRBD2. The CDR3 is made up of 14 amino acids. CDR1 and CDR2 from the germline V gene are SGHRS and YFSETQ. V shed 2 bases, J shed 5 bases, and the junction held 6 bases outside the gene matches. The CDR3 sequence: CASSLGRETETQYF. CDR3 nucleotide sequence: TGCGCCAGCAGCTTAGGGAGGGAAACGGAGACCCAGTACTTC.

The chain carries TRBV5-6 and TRBJ2-5, with a weak D call TRBD2 (5 bases). The germline V and J ends were trimmed by 3 bases and 4 bases, with 13 bases remaining between them. CDR3 length: 14 amino acids. Germline CDR1 is SGHDT and CDR2 is YYEEEE. Here the CDR3 DNA reads TGTGCCAGCAGCTGGGGTCCGGCGGGAGAGACCCAGTACTTC. Protein product: CASSWGPAGETQYF.

This clone was counted only a few times. The genes are TRBV11-2 and TRBJ2-5, with D maybe TRBD1 (6 bases). Deletions cut 2 bases from V and 5 bases from J, with 15 bases between. CDR1 is SGHAT, CDR2 FQNNGV, per germline. The CDR3 is made up of 15 amino acids. The DNA for the CDR3 is TGTGCCAGCAGCTTACAAGGGGGATATTGGGAGACCCAGTACTTC. It is translated as CASSLQGGYWETQYF. Full variable domain (missing parts from reference TRBV11-2 and TRBJ2-5): EAGVAQSPRYKIIEKRQSVAFWCNPISGHATLYWYQQILGQGPKLLIQFQNNGVVDDSQLPKDRFSAERLKGVDSTLKIQPAKLEDSAVYLCASSLQGGYWETQYFGPGTRLLVL.

This clone has more than one count but fewer than ten. This chain joins TRBV4-1 and TRBJ2-3; TRBD2 matches at 8 bases. Germline lookup yields CDR1 MGHRA and CDR2 YSYEKL. The trim removed 1 base at V and 7 bases at J, leaving 10 bases unmatched. This CDR3 is 16 amino acids long. This CDR3 is CASSQGVRGVRNTQYF. Written as DNA, the CDR3 is TGCGCCAGCAGCCAAGGGGTGCGGGGGGTGAGGAATACGCAGTATTTT.

The chain has TRBV19 and TRBJ1-5; 8 nucleotides align to TRBD1. CDR3 size: 15 residues. Trimming took 5 bases from V and 1 from J; bases not matched to a gene: 4. CDR1 is LNHDA and CDR2 is SQIVND in the germline V gene (reference sequence). CDR3 protein: CASSPGTGSNQPQHF. The CDR3 coding sequence is TGTGCCAGTAGTCCCGGGACAGGAAGCAATCAGCCCCAGCATTTT.

The chain employs TRBV11-1 and TRBJ1-2; D uncertain. V was shortened by 0 bases and J by 5 bases, with 7 bases between the two germline ends. CDR1 SGHAT and CDR2 FQDESV come from the germline V gene (reference sequence). The CDR3 consists of 13 residues. The CDR3 DNA reads TGTGCCAGCAGCTTAGCGGCGGCTTATGGCTACACCTTC. Its translation: CASSLAAAYGYTF.

The chain is built from TRBV11-3 and TRBJ2-1, with 7 nucleotides matching TRBD2. The CDR3 has 16 amino acids. The trim removed 7 bases at V and 1 base at J, leaving 10 bases unmatched. In germline, CDR1 is SGHNT, CDR2 YENEEA. CDR3 sequence reads: CASIHSGRGSYNEQFF. The CDR3 DNA sequence: TGTGCCAGCATCCATAGCGGGCGGGGGTCCTACAATGAGCAGTTCTTC.

This clone was seen at least ten times. Within the sample, other DNA sequences also encode this same CDR3. V usage is TRBV5-1 and J usage is TRBJ2-7, with 8 bases identical to TRBD1. With 3 bases clipped from V and 6 bases from J, the junction kept 2 bases outside the gene matches. CDR1 and CDR2 from the germline V gene are SGHRS and YFSETQ. The CDR3 runs 12 residues. CDR3 amino acids: CASSYGQGEQYF. CDR3 coding DNA: TGCGCCAGCAGCTACGGACAGGGCGAGCAGTACTTC. Based on the CDR3 plus reference TRBV5-1 and TRBJ2-7, the full variable domain is KAGVTQTPRYLIKTRGQQVTLSCSPISGHRSVSWYQQTPGQGLQFLFEYFSETQRNKGNFPGRFSGRQFSNSRSEMNVSTLELGDSALYLCASSYGQGEQYFGPGTRLTVT.

V and J are TRBV28 and TRBJ1-6, with 8 nucleotides matching TRBD1. This CDR3 is built from 14 residues. Germline loops: CDR1 MDHEN, CDR2 SYDVKM. V shed 5 bases and J 7 bases; nucleotides not matched to a gene: 4. The DNA of the CDR3 is TGTGCCAGCAGTGAGGGACAGGTGAATTCACCCCTCCACTTT. Its protein is CASSEGQVNSPLHF.

The chain uses TRBV2 and TRBJ1-1; D is unresolved. Germline CDR1 reads SNHLY; CDR2 reads FYNNEI. The length of the CDR3 is 13 residues. Deletions cut 8 bases from V and 0 bases from J, with 10 bases between. The CDR3 region is CASGNGVNTEAFF. CDR3 nucleotide sequence: TGTGCCAGCGGAAACGGGGTGAACACTGAAGCTTTCTTT.

This clone occurred a few times. The chain couples TRBV7-8 to TRBJ2-4; 7 nucleotides agree with TRBD2. After removal of 5 bases from V and 9 bases from J, the junction contained 7 bases not matched to a gene. CDR3 length equals 13 residues. Germline CDR1 SGHVS, CDR2 FQNEAQ. CDR3 nucleotides: TGTGCCAGCAGCAAGGGTGGGGAGGGCATTCAGTACTTC. Protein: CASSKGGEGIQYF.